Described below is a single TCR beta chain sequence and its context. Its antigen remains unidentified. Per-base quality was not reported, and no clone a single base away is much larger than it. The sample originates from a study of HIV-infected patients and healthy controls (dated by TCRdb to the mid-2010s). Library creation used 5' RACE. Sequencing was carried out with an Illumina MiSeq. The public reads were reanalyzed by TCRdb: fastp trimming at Q25, MiXCR alignment, in-frame beta chains only. Rows merge per CDR3 protein into single entries with the most common DNA and genes. For this sample there are about 64,000 distinct CDR3 sequences; roughly a fifth appear just once. 1.4% of the sample rests with the top ten. The receptor was derived from a human donor in good health. The sequenced sample consisted of CD4+ T cells from blood.

The CDR3 region has the sequence CASSYHRGSFNQPQHF. DNA sequence: TGTGCCAGCAGTTACCACAGGGGCAGTTTCAATCAGCCCCAGCATTTT. The chain is encoded by TRBV6-2 or TRBV6-3 joined to TRBJ1-5, with TRBD1 identical over 7 junction bases. Reading the germline V gene gives CDR1 MNHEY and CDR2 SVGEGT. Here V drops 2 bases and J drops 3 bases, and the junction holds 7 bases not matched to any gene. From the cysteine up to the phenylalanine, the CDR3 has a length of 16 residues. The retained sequence is limited to the CDR3, 48 bases, with the frame set at the first base.